This T cell receptor beta chain was sequenced for a study of T cell responses to AZD1222 COVID-19 vaccine. As concerns this clone: Its target is unknown.

The table came from immunoSEQ multiplex PCR; TCRdb's copy has only in-frame clones and leaves some out. The sample contains roughly 100,000 clones, over 80% of which appear only once. Findings of the study overall: Among vaccine-associated CD4 TCRs, coverage spanned spike, with dominance at 160-218 and 743-854.

This CDR3 is 15 amino acids long. Germline-derived CDR1 and CDR2 are SGHNT and YYREEE (reference sequence). The V and J ends lost 4 bases and 1 base, in that order; junction bases with no gene match: 6. Sample: peripheral blood, taken on day 0 of AZD1222 vaccination. The genes are TRBV5-4 and TRBJ2-7; 9 bases are shared with TRBD2. This receptor was taken from an adult in good health. The CDR3 protein is CASSVSGSRSYEQYF. The CDR3 region has the DNA TGTGCCAGCAGCGTTAGCGGGAGTCGGTCCTACGAGCAGTACTTC.